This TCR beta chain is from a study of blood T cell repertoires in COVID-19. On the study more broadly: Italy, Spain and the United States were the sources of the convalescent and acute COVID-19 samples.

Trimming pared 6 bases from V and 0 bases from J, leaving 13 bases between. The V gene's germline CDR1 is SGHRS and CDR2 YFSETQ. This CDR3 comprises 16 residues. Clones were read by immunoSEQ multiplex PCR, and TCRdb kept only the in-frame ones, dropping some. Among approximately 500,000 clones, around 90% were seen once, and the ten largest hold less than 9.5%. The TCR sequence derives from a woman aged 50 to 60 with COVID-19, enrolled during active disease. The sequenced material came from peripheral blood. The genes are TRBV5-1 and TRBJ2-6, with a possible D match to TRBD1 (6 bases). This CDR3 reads CASTAGQSSGANVLTF. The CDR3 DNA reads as TGCGCCAGCACCGCAGGACAGAGCTCTGGGGCCAACGTCCTGACTTTC.